Following are 18 T cell receptor beta chains from one sample sequenced in a study of blood T cell repertoires in COVID-19. Sequencing was performed with immunoSEQ multiplex PCR; in TCRdb, only in-frame clones are kept and a portion is missing. The sample shows some 370,000 clones, 89% of them seen only once. Sample: peripheral blood. Every receptor here comes from a man in his forties with acute or convalescent COVID-19.

This sequence joins TRBV28 and TRBJ2-1; TRBD2 agrees at 11 bases. CDR3 length equals 18 residues. Germline loops: CDR1 MDHEN, CDR2 SYDVKM. V lost 1 base, J lost 4 bases, and 9 bases stayed unmatched. As DNA, the CDR3 is TGTGCCAGCAGTTTATCACTCCCGACTAGCGGGGTGTACAATGAGCAGTTCTTC. This codes for CASSLSLPTSGVYNEQFF.

This chain uses TRBV19 with TRBJ2-7, with 7 bases that match TRBD1. Trimming cost V 1 base and J 2 bases; bases outside gene matches: 5. This CDR3 contains 15 residues. Germline V CDR1 and CDR2: LNHDA, SQIVND (reference sequence). CDR3 amino acids: CASSIGRQGTYEQYF. CDR3 coding DNA: TGTGCCAGTAGTATAGGTAGACAGGGCACCTACGAGCAGTACTTC.

The chain links TRBV4-3 to TRBJ2-1; maybe TRBD2 (5 bases). V gave up 3 bases and J gave up 7 bases, with 13 bases separating them. CDR3 length: 14 amino acids. The V gene's germline CDR1 is LGHNA and CDR2 YSLEER. The CDR3 DNA is TGCGCCAGCAGCCAGCTCTTACTAGGGAATGAGCAGTTCTTC. Its protein product is CASSQLLLGNEQFF.

CDR3 protein: CASSTSGTSGDTQYF. The CDR3 DNA sequence: TGTGCCAGCAGCACTAGTGGGACTAGCGGAGATACGCAGTATTTT. The rearrangement uses TRBV11-2 and TRBJ2-3; 11 bases fit TRBD2. This CDR3 has 15 amino acids. CDR1 is SGHAT, CDR2 FQNNGV, per germline. V lost 5 bases, J lost 5 bases, and 6 bases stayed unmatched. The complete variable domain, with remaining parts taken from reference TRBV11-2 and TRBJ2-3, reads EAGVAQSPRYKIIEKRQSVAFWCNPISGHATLYWYQQILGQGPKLLIQFQNNGVVDDSQLPKDRFSAERLKGVDSTLKIQPAKLEDSAVYLCASSTSGTSGDTQYFGPGTRLTVL.

CDR3 sequence (DNA): TGTGCCAGCTCCGACGGGGGGACCACCGGGGAGCTGTTTTTT. This gives the protein CASSDGGTTGELFF. V and J are TRBV11-3 and TRBJ2-2; 7 bases fit TRBD2. CDR1 and CDR2 from the germline V gene are SGHNT and YENEEA. V shed 8 bases, J shed 4 bases, and the junction held 7 bases outside the gene matches. This CDR3 is 14 amino acids long.

The gene calls are TRBV19 and TRBJ1-2, with 10 bases matching TRBD1. With 5 bases clipped from V and 4 bases from J, the junction kept 7 bases outside the gene matches. Germline V gene data show CDR1 as LNHDA and CDR2 as SQIVND (reference sequence). The CDR3 is 15 amino acids. DNA of the CDR3: TGTGCCAGTAGTCCAGGGACAGGGGAGATCTATGGCTACACCTTC. Residues: CASSPGTGEIYGYTF.

The chain couples TRBV5-4 to TRBJ2-1, with TRBD2 matching 12 bases. The CDR3 has 14 amino acids. Unmatched junction bases numbered 7, after V lost 9 bases and J lost 6 bases. Germline V gene data show CDR1 as SGHNT and CDR2 as YYREEE (reference sequence). CDR3 sequence: CAIRTSGMVNEQFF. In nucleotides, the CDR3 is TGTGCCATCCGGACTAGCGGGATGGTCAATGAGCAGTTCTTC.

V and J are TRBV4-2 and TRBJ1-2; 7 bases align to TRBD1. V gave up 4 bases and J gave up 2 bases; unmatched junction bases: 7. Germline loops: CDR1 LGHNA, CDR2 YNFKEQ. The CDR3 runs 15 residues. The CDR3 sequence: CASSLEPGQNYGYTF. The CDR3 region has the DNA TGTGCCAGCAGCCTCGAACCGGGACAGAACTATGGCTACACCTTC.

J is TRBJ1-2 and V is TRBV29-1; D might be TRBD1 (6 bases). Trimming cost V 1 base and J 4 bases, with 13 bases left between them. Germline assignment: CDR1 SQVTM and CDR2 ANQGSEA. The CDR3 is 14 residues long. Written as DNA, the CDR3 is TGCAGCGTTGAAGCCAGGGGCTCCATCTATGGCTACACCTTC. This sequence encodes CSVEARGSIYGYTF.

The V gene is TRBV5-1, the J gene TRBJ2-7; tentative D call: TRBD1 (5 bases). In germline, CDR1 is SGHRS, CDR2 YFSETQ. The CDR3 length is 13 residues. V dropped 4 bases and J dropped 2 bases, with 10 bases sitting between them. The CDR3 loop is CASSPQGTYEQYF. The CDR3 bases are TGCGCCAGCAGCCCCCAGGGAACCTACGAGCAGTACTTC.

The chain combines TRBV28 with TRBJ2-2; D unresolved. The V end lost 5 bases, the J end lost 0 bases, and 13 bases lay between the germline ends. CDR1 MDHEN and CDR2 SYDVKM come from the germline V gene. The CDR3 is 16 residues long. CDR3 nucleotides: TGTGCCAGCAGTCTCTTAAGCCCCGCGAACACCGGGGAGCTGTTTTTT. Protein sequence: CASSLLSPANTGELFF.

The CDR3, as DNA: TGTGCCAGCGGGACAGGGGTCCCTACCGGGGAGCTGTTTTTT. This gives the protein CASGTGVPTGELFF. This rearrangement joins TRBV6-5 to TRBJ2-2; 10 bases map to TRBD1. J was trimmed by 5 bases and V by 8 bases; bases with no gene match: 5. CDR3 length: 14 residues. Germline V lookup: CDR1 MNHEY, CDR2 SVGAGI.

The chain combines TRBV15 with TRBJ2-2, with a tentative D call TRBD1 (6 bases). The germline V gene encodes CDR1 LNHNV and CDR2 YYDKDF (reference sequence). The CDR3 loop spans 12 amino acids. V was trimmed by 6 bases and J by 7 bases, leaving 9 bases between them. The CDR3 DNA reads as TGTGCCACCAGTAAACAGGGCGGGGAGCTGTTTTTT. Translation: CATSKQGGELFF.

This chain connects TRBV9 to TRBJ1-3; the match to TRBD1 covers 8 bases. CDR1 is SGDLS and CDR2 is YYNGEE in the germline V gene. The CDR3 has 15 amino acids. V was pared by 4 bases and J by 6 bases, with 9 bases of the junction left unmatched. The CDR3 loop reads CASSPLGQGKNTIYF. The CDR3 DNA reads TGTGCCAGCAGCCCTCTTGGACAGGGAAAAAACACCATATATTTT. Supplemented by reference TRBV9 and TRBJ1-3, the full variable domain reads DSGVTQTPKHLITATGQRVTLRCSPRSGDLSVYWYQQSLDQGLQFLIQYYNGEERAKGNILERFSAQQFPDLHSELNLSSLELGDSALYFCASSPLGQGKNTIYFGEGSWLTVV.

The CDR3 region is CATRAGQGAYEQYF. Written as DNA, the CDR3 is TGTGCCACCCGAGCCGGACAGGGGGCCTACGAGCAGTACTTC. The chain employs TRBV2 and TRBJ2-7, with 10 bases fitting TRBD1. Germline V gene data show CDR1 as SNHLY and CDR2 as FYNNEI. The CDR3 covers 14 residues. Trimming at V came to 10 bases and at J to 2 bases, leaving 8 bases not matched to a gene.

This clone was picked up a small number of times. V usage is TRBV2 and J usage is TRBJ2-7, with 7 bases lining up with TRBD2. Per the germline V gene, CDR1 is SNHLY and CDR2 is FYNNEI. CDR3 length: 16 residues. J gave up 3 bases and V 7 bases, and 15 bases lay outside the gene matches. This CDR3 reads CASIPVARGVNYEQYF. The CDR3 nucleotides read TGTGCCAGCATTCCCGTAGCCCGGGGGGTAAACTACGAGCAGTACTTC.

CDR3 in amino acids: CAISTSGGDNEQFF. For the CDR3, the DNA is TGTGCCATCTCCACTAGCGGGGGTGACAATGAGCAGTTCTTC. The chain joins TRBV10-3 to TRBJ2-1; 11 positions match TRBD2. CDR1 is ENHRY, CDR2 SYGVKD, per germline. The CDR3 has 14 amino acids. The ends lost 8 bases at V and 5 bases at J; junction bases unmatched: 5.

The V gene is TRBV28, the J gene TRBJ2-7; 10 bases are shared with TRBD1. CDR1 MDHEN and CDR2 SYDVKM come from the germline V gene. The CDR3 extends over 14 amino acids. Trimming cost V 6 bases and J 3 bases; bases outside gene matches: 5. DNA of the CDR3: TGTGCCAGCAGATTTGGGACAGGGGACTACGAGCAGTACTTC. Its translation is CASRFGTGDYEQYF.